These 10 T cell receptor beta chains originate from one sample sequenced in a study of T-cell reconstitution after alpha-beta-depleted transplantation in children. Library preparation (for TCRbeta) was performed with unique molecular identifiers. MiXCR, applied by TCRdb to the PCR reads, yields one record per CDR3 protein. The sample carries roughly 300,000 distinct CDR3 sequences, 11% recorded once. The sample in question was peripheral blood, obtained 180 days after TCRalphabeta/CD19-depleted stem cell transplant. Every receptor here comes from a male patient aged 2 to 10 who had a stem cell transplant for chronic granulomatous disease, so the T cells may come from the graft donor.

This clonotype was seen repeatedly, ten times or more. The V and J genes are TRBV3-1 and TRBJ2-3; 9 bases line up with TRBD2. CDR1 and CDR2 from the germline V gene are LGHDT and YNNKEL (reference sequence). This CDR3 spans 15 amino acids. Trimming removed 6 bases from V and 2 bases from J; junction bases left unmatched: 6. The CDR3 is CASSLSGSPTDTQYF. CDR3 coding DNA: TGTGCCAGCAGTCTTAGCGGGAGCCCCACAGATACGCAGTATTTT.

This clonotype was observed at least ten times. The J gene is TRBJ1-1, the V gene TRBV29-1, with D maybe TRBD1 (5 bases). V lost 7 bases, J lost 0 bases, and 18 bases lay in between. In germline, CDR1 is SQVTM, CDR2 ANQGSEA. The length of the CDR3 is 15 residues. CDR3 protein: CSAMGGGSLNTEAFF. The CDR3 DNA sequence: TGCAGCGCAATGGGCGGGGGAAGCCTGAACACTGAAGCTTTCTTT.

Many counts were recorded for this clonotype. The rearrangement uses TRBV29-1 and TRBJ2-2; possible D gene TRBD2, 7 bases. CDR3 length: 15 residues. Germline CDR1 is SQVTM and CDR2 is ANQGSEA. V lost 3 bases and J lost 5, with 16 bases in between. CDR3 amino acids: CSVEIREGVTGELFF. The DNA of the CDR3 is TGCAGCGTTGAGATCAGGGAGGGGGTAACCGGGGAGCTGTTTTTT.

This clonotype was picked up many times. The rearrangement links TRBV11-2 to TRBJ2-2, with TRBD2 identical over 9 bases. The CDR3 is 18 residues long. V was pared by 1 base and J by 1 base, with 7 bases of the junction left unmatched. Germline values: CDR1 SGHAT, CDR2 FQNNGV. The CDR3 protein is CASSLVSGRVQNTGELFF. The CDR3 nucleotides are TGTGCCAGCAGCTTAGTTAGCGGGAGAGTACAGAACACCGGGGAGCTGTTTTTT.

This clonotype was seen ten or more times. J is TRBJ2-2 and V is TRBV11-2; possible D gene TRBD2, 5 bases. Germline lookup yields CDR1 SGHAT and CDR2 FQNNGV. V lost 4 bases and J lost 7, with 16 bases in between. The CDR3 is made up of 15 amino acids. The CDR3 loop reads CASSSLAGKGGELFF. The CDR3 bases are TGTGCCAGCAGCTCTCTAGCCGGGAAAGGCGGGGAGCTGTTTTTT.

This clonotype was counted at least ten times. This chain joins TRBV5-6 and TRBJ2-2; D call uncertain. Germline V gene lookup returns CDR1 SGHDT and CDR2 YYEEEE. Between the trimmed V and J ends, which lost 4 bases and 4 bases, there was a span of 5 bases. The CDR3 runs to 12 residues. The CDR3 coding sequence is TGTGCCAGCAGCAAGACCACCGGGGAGCTGTTTTTT. Amino acids: CASSKTTGELFF.

This clonotype was found many times. V and J are TRBV29-1 and TRBJ2-5, with TRBD2 identical over 9 bases. This CDR3 is 18 amino acids long. From germline, CDR1 is SQVTM and CDR2 ANQGSEA. V shed 4 bases, J shed 2 bases, and the junction held 17 bases outside the gene matches. The CDR3 spells CSVVPWGGRAQWQETQYF. CDR3 coding DNA: TGCAGCGTTGTTCCGTGGGGCGGGAGGGCCCAGTGGCAAGAGACCCAGTACTTC.

This clonotype showed up many times. The chain is built from TRBV9 and TRBJ1-2; 10 bases agree with TRBD1. Germline V CDR1 and CDR2: SGDLS, YYNGEE. V gave up 2 bases and J gave up 8 bases; unmatched junction bases: 6. This CDR3 has 14 residues. This chain's CDR3 is CASSVTGGAGGYTF. The DNA for the CDR3 is TGTGCCAGCAGCGTGACAGGGGGCGCGGGGGGCTACACCTTC.

With respect to this clonotype: A clone one base away is much larger, so this may be a read error. The chain couples TRBV20-1 to TRBJ2-7; maybe TRBD1 (6 bases). This CDR3 is built from 12 residues. The V and J ends lost 3 bases and 5 bases respectively, with 11 bases between them. The germline CDR1 and CDR2 sequences are DFQATT and SNEGSKA (reference sequence). CDR3 sequence reads: CSASGGWDEQYF. The CDR3 nucleotides read TGCAGTGCTAGTGGGGGCTGGGACGAGCAGTACTTC.

Many counts were recorded for this clonotype. The V call is TRBV28, the J call TRBJ2-2; D is undetermined. This CDR3 has 17 residues. V shed 2 bases and J shed 1 base, with 14 bases lying between them. Germline V gene data show CDR1 as MDHEN and CDR2 as SYDVKM. The CDR3 nucleotides are TGTGCCAGCAGTTTAGGAGACTTGAAGGGGAACACCGGGGAGCTGTTTTTT. Translating it yields CASSLGDLKGNTGELFF.